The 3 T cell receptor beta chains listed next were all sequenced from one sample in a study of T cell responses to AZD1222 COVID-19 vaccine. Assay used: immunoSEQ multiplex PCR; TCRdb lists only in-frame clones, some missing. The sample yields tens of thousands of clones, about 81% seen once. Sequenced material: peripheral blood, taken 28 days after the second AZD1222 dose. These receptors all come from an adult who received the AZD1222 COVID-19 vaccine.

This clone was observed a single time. CDR3 bases: TGTGCCAGCTCACCCACCCGGACTAGCGGGAGGGCCGACTCCGGGGAGCTGTTTTTT. Translating it yields CASSPTRTSGRADSGELFF. The chain combines TRBV18 with TRBJ2-2; TRBD2 matches 15 bases. With 3 bases clipped from V and 6 bases from J, the junction kept 11 bases outside the gene matches. This CDR3 comprises 19 residues. Per germline, CDR1 KGHSH and CDR2 LQKENI.

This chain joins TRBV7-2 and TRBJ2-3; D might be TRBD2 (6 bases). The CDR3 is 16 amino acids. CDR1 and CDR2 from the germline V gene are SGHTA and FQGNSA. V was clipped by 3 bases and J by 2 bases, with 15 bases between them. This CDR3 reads CASSFSGAGPTDTQYF. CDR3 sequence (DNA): TGTGCCAGCAGCTTCTCTGGGGCGGGGCCCACAGATACGCAGTATTTT.

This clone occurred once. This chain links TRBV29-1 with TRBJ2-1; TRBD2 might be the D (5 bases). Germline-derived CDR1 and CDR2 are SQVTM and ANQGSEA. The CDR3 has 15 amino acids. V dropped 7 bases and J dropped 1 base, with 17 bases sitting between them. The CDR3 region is CSASRSGRSYNEQFF. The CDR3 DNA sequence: TGCAGCGCCTCCCGGTCGGGGAGATCCTACAATGAGCAGTTCTTC.